This T cell receptor beta chain is drawn from a study of blood T cells in healthy people across ages. Study results and limitations: The fall in TCR beta diversity per million T cells was roughly linear with age.

This clonotype was counted between two and nine times. Its antigen is currently unknown. CDR3 length: 15 amino acids. Germline V gene data show CDR1 as SGHRS and CDR2 as YFSETQ. Trimming removed 1 base from V and 2 bases from J, with 12 bases in between. A second PCR, run for about 7 to 11 cycles, used a sample-barcoded 5' primer plus a J-beta primer mix. Through a template-switch adaptor with 12 random nucleotides, each cDNA molecule received a tag. TCRdb re-analysed the 5' RACE reads in MiXCR, keeping a single row per CDR3 protein. This table holds some 1,500,000 distinct CDR3 sequences, approximately 42% found once.

The clonotype comes from a woman aged 18-35 years in good health. The chain has TRBV5-1 and TRBJ2-5, with D uncertain. Sequenced: blood. In DNA form, the CDR3 reads TGCGCCAGCAGCTTGCTTCCTCCACCACAAGAGACCCAGTACTTC. As protein: CASSLLPPPQETQYF.